This T cell receptor beta chain was sequenced for a study of blood T cells in healthy people across ages. Study-level findings and limits: Changes in expanded clonotypes were possibly confounded, as the CMV status of donors was unknown.

A second about 7 to 12 cycle PCR used barcoded and J-beta primers. TCRdb re-called the 5' RACE reads with MiXCR, one entry per CDR3 protein. The sample records hundreds of thousands of distinct CDR3 sequences, around 21% being singletons. Total RNA, at least 5.5 micrograms per sample, came from PBMCs. About this clonotype: Antigen specificity is unknown.

The sequencing input was blood. The receptor comes from a man in his 70s in good health.

As DNA, the CDR3 is TGCGCCAGCAGCTTGGGGGCAGAAGATCAGCCCCAGCATTTT. This encodes CASSLGAEDQPQHF. The chain links TRBV5-1 to TRBJ1-5; no clear D gene. V gave up 0 bases and J gave up 5 bases, with 9 bases separating them. The CDR3 spans 14 residues. CDR1 is SGHRS, CDR2 YFSETQ, per germline.